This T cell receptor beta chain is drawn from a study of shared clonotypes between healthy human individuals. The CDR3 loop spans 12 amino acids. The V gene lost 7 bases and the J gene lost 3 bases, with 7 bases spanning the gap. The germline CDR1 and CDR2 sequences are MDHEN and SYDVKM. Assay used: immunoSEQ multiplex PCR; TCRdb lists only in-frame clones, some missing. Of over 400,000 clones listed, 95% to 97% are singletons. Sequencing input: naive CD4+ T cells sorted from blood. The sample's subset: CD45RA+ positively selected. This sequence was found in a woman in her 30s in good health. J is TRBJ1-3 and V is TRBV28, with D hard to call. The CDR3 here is CASTLGGNTIYF. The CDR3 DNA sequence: TGTGCCAGCACGCTGGGTGGAAACACCATATATTTT.